The clone carrying this T cell receptor beta chain was recorded at least ten times. The antigen is undetermined. The data were obtained in a study of identical twins. Overall study findings and caveats: Out-of-frame alpha sequences common to twins exhibited an excess of low generation probability. Cord blood's abundant beta clonotypes had fewer insertions, unlike memory repertoires.

TCRdb reanalysed the 5' RACE reads using MiXCR and keeps one entry per CDR3 protein. The data show some 690,000 distinct CDR3 sequences, around 20% seen once. These records were also assigned to another study, of T cells expressing NK-cell markers.

The sequence was obtained from a woman between 18 and 30 years old in good health. Material: PBMCs.

The CDR3 here is CASSPLAASTDTQYF. The CDR3 DNA reads TGTGCCAGCAGCCCACTAGCGGCAAGCACAGATACGCAGTATTTT. The chain joins TRBV3-1 to TRBJ2-3; 8 nucleotides match TRBD2. Germline CDR1 is LGHDT and CDR2 is YNNKEL (reference sequence). V lost 4 bases, J lost 0 bases, and 3 bases stayed unmatched. The CDR3 contains 15 residues.